This TCR beta chain was sequenced in a study of blood T cell repertoires in COVID-19 (dated by TCRdb to 2018 to 2020). Concerning the study at large: The collaborator samples originated in the United States, Italy and Spain and spanned the acute and convalescent phases of COVID-19. HLA class I and class II types, where available, came from metadata supplied by the sample provider rather than from assay-based typing. Deeply sampled blood TCRbeta repertoires from subjects exposed to, actively infected with, or recovered from COVID-19 were included in the dataset. The prospective study material was composed of cDNA or gDNA derived from T cells, B-cell-depleted T cells, or PBMCs. Sample metadata almost always included a de-identified subject ID, COVID-19 status, age in years and sex. The repertoires were made available in a free public database intended to serve as a resource for research on the immune response to SARS-CoV-2. Samples came from the ongoing ImmuneRACE study (first 160 participants) plus 1,254 subjects from 6 global collaborators. What the authors observed across the whole study: The quantity of clinical and demographic metadata differed by source and by participant and was supplied without curation.

CDR1 MGHDK and CDR2 SYGVNS were looked up in the germline V gene. The CDR3 numbers 16 residues from cysteine through phenylalanine. The kept DNA is CDR3 alone, 48 bases in frame from the first base. Between the V and J ends, shortened by 2 bases and 7 bases respectively, the junction contains 18 bases. Participants in the prospective study were enrolled through a virtual design, were aged about 18 to 100 years, and lived in about 25 United States geographic areas. In the prospective study, participants were assigned to cohorts based on the clinical history participants reported in a screening survey and a study questionnaire. A participant counted as exposed if, within 2 weeks of entering the study, that participant had been in contact with someone who had a PCR-confirmed or clinician-diagnosed COVID-19 case. In the prospective study, whole blood, serum and a nasopharyngeal or oropharyngeal swab were collected from each participant by mobile phlebotomists. Additional blood draws and questionnaires over a roughly two-month period could optionally be provided by prospective study participants. Before DNA extraction, prospective study blood samples were shipped either frozen or at room temperature.

The immunoSEQ Assay, a bias-controlled multiplex PCR, was used to amplify TCRbeta CDR3 regions from genomic DNA. For the original study's pipeline: The number of nucleated cells in each sample was estimated from the amplification of reference gene primers within the assay. Sequence reads were collapsed and filtered to measure the absolute abundance of every unique TCRbeta CDR3 rearrangement. For each sample, productive Simpson clonality was calculated as the square root of Simpson's diversity index across productive rearrangements. The source is immuneACCESS, and TCRdb retained only in-frame sequences with V and J called. Part of the clones is not carried over; for the studies checked, unresolved V genes explain less than half of this, and the remainder is unexplained. D and trimming were read from the DNA, whereas the V and J calls and clone size are those reported in that table. This sample is represented by around 340,000 clones; 88% of them were singletons. Under 1.2% of the sample is taken by the ten largest.

In regard to this clone: The target of this receptor is not known. Base qualities are not recorded, but no much larger clone differs from it by a single base.

The chain employs TRBV25-1 and TRBJ2-1; a weak D assignment points to TRBD2 (7 bases agree). The sequence was obtained from a woman younger than 45 who had been exposed to COVID-19. Sequencing was done on a sample of PBMCs or T cells enriched from blood (not recorded which). The DNA reads as follows: TGTGCCAGCAGTGAACTAGGGGGAGGGCCTGTAAATGAGCAGTTCTTC. It translates to CASSELGGGPVNEQFF. Supplemented by the reference TRBV25-1 and TRBJ2-1 proteins around the CDR3, the complete variable domain is EADIYQTPRYLVIGTGKKITLECSQTMGHDKMYWYQQDPGMELHLIHYSYGVNSTEKGDLSSESTVSRIRTEHFPLTLESARPSHTSQYLCASSELGGGPVNEQFFGPGTRLTVL.